The rows below give T cell receptor beta chains drawn from one sample of a study of T cell responses to AZD1222 COVID-19 vaccine. This table comes from immunoSEQ multiplex PCR, and its TCRdb copy is limited to in-frame clones, with some not included. Among some 130,000 clones listed, 88% were seen once. The sequences come from peripheral blood, collected 28 days after the second AZD1222 dose. These receptors were obtained from an adult who received the AZD1222 COVID-19 vaccine. CDR3s include the opening cysteine and the closing phenylalanine or tryptophan. The order of the fields is D gene, clone size, J gene, V gene, CDR3 protein, CDR3 DNA. The D gene is left open where the match is weak. Clone size is given for some rows only: seen once, a few or many times, or a class if the clone is expanded.

NA NA TRBJ2-7 TRBV28 CASSLGTYEQYF TGTGCCAGCAGTTTGGGGACCTACGAGCAGTACTTC
TRBD1 NA TRBJ2-5 TRBV11-3 CASSLGGTGRETQYF TGTGCCAGCAGCTTAGGAGGGACAGGGAGAGAGACCCAGTACTTC
TRBD1 NA TRBJ2-2 TRBV5-6 CASSYDRGETGELFF TGTGCCAGCAGCTATGACAGGGGCGAGACCGGGGAGCTGTTTTTT
TRBD1 NA TRBJ1-2 TRBV2 CASWDSYGYTF TGTGCCAGCTGGGACAGCTATGGCTACACCTTC
NA few TRBJ2-3 TRBV28 CASSSLVGPEFDTQYF TGTGCCAGCAGCTCCCTTGTAGGCCCGGAGTTTGATACGCAGTATTTT
NA once TRBJ1-2 TRBV10-3 CAISGTDLYGYTF TGTGCCATCAGTGGGACAGATCTCTATGGCTACACCTTC
NA NA TRBJ2-4 TRBV5-1 CASSLGDLAKNIQYF TGCGCCAGCAGCTTGGGAGACCTAGCCAAAAACATTCAGTACTTC
NA NA TRBJ1-3 TRBV11-3 CASSSYSSGNTIYF TGTGCCAGCAGCTCGTACTCCTCTGGAAACACCATATATTTT
NA NA TRBJ1-1 TRBV28 CASSPSDSSGTEAFF TGTGCCAGCAGCCCCTCGGACAGCTCGGGCACTGAAGCTTTCTTT
NA NA TRBJ2-7 TRBV3-1/TRBV3-2 CASSPTSSYEQYF TGTGCCAGCAGCCCGACTAGCTCCTACGAGCAGTACTTC
NA NA TRBJ2-3 TRBV27 CASSFRGREEYF TGTGCCAGCAGTTTCCGTGGCAGGGAAGAGTATTTT
TRBD2 NA TRBJ2-7 TRBV28 CASSDLAGAREQYF TGTGCCAGCAGCGACCTAGCGGGAGCCCGGGAGCAGTACTTC
NA NA TRBJ1-5 TRBV19 CASSISGSQPQHF TGTGCCAGTAGTATCTCGGGGTCTCAGCCCCAGCATTTT
NA NA TRBJ1-1 TRBV30 CALERQVNTEAFF TGTGCCCTGGAGAGACAGGTGAACACTGAAGCTTTCTTT
TRBD1 NA TRBJ2-7 TRBV6-1 CASSENFGQGSLYEQYF TGTGCCAGCAGTGAAAATTTCGGACAGGGCTCTCTCTACGAGCAGTACTTC
NA NA TRBJ2-1 TRBV5-5 CASSLWRDPPYNEQFF TGTGCCAGCAGCTTGTGGCGGGACCCCCCTTACAATGAGCAGTTCTTC
NA NA TRBJ2-3 TRBV5-1 CASSLGVGTDTQYF TGCGCCAGCAGCCTCGGGGTAGGGACAGATACGCAGTATTTT
NA NA TRBJ1-3 TRBV6-1 CASSEGQPGNTIYF TGTGCCAGCAGTGAAGGGCAGCCTGGAAACACCATATATTTT
NA once TRBJ1-1 TRBV7-2 CASCGDYNFGTEAFF TGTGCCAGCTGCGGGGACTACAATTTTGGGACTGAAGCTTTCTTT
NA once TRBJ1-2 TRBV7-2 CASSFYGQSFSF TGTGCCAGCAGCTTTTACGGACAGAGCTTCTCCTTC
TRBD2 NA TRBJ2-7 TRBV6-1 CASSEKLGTSSYEQYF TGTGCCAGCAGTGAAAAATTAGGGACTAGCAGTTACGAGCAGTACTTC
NA NA TRBJ2-5 TRBV3-1/TRBV3-2 CASSQDSTRGETQYF TGTGCCAGCAGCCAAGATTCTACTAGAGGCGAGACCCAGTACTTC
TRBD1 once TRBJ2-1 TRBV5-1 CASSLGGTAYNEQFF TGCGCCAGCAGCTTGGGGGGGACAGCCTACAATGAGCAGTTCTTC
TRBD2 NA TRBJ2-7 TRBV28 CASRTSGSYEQYF TGTGCCAGCAGGACTAGCGGGAGCTACGAGCAGTACTTC
NA NA TRBJ2-1 TRBV29-1 CSARGTNEQFF TGCAGCGCGAGGGGGACGAATGAGCAGTTCTTC
NA NA TRBJ2-1 TRBV11-1 CASSLTRVGEQFF TGTGCCAGCAGTTTGACTAGAGTAGGTGAGCAGTTCTTC
NA NA TRBJ1-1 TRBV7-9 CASSGVGVNTEAFF TGTGCCAGCAGCGGAGTTGGGGTGAACACTGAAGCTTTCTTT
TRBD1 NA TRBJ1-2 TRBV11-2 CASKGQDNYGYTF TGTGCCAGCAAAGGACAGGACAACTATGGCTACACCTTC
NA NA TRBJ2-1 TRBV19 CASSIEWGPNNEQFF TGTGCCAGTAGTATAGAGTGGGGACCCAACAATGAGCAGTTCTTC
TRBD1 NA TRBJ2-7 TRBV30 CAWSRGQGVAYEQYF TGTGCCTGGAGTAGGGGGCAGGGGGTTGCCTACGAGCAGTACTTC
NA NA TRBJ2-2 TRBV3-1/TRBV3-2 CASSQVPELTGELFF TGTGCCAGCAGCCAAGTGCCAGAACTCACCGGGGAGCTGTTTTTT
TRBD1 NA TRBJ1-2 TRBV5-1 CASSLGGGDYGYTF TGCGCCAGCAGCTTGGGAGGGGGCGACTATGGCTACACCTTC
TRBD1 NA TRBJ1-5 TRBV2 CASSAGTGGGNQPQHF TGTGCCAGCAGCGCCGGGACAGGGGGCGGCAATCAGCCCCAGCATTTT
NA NA TRBJ2-3 TRBV7-2 CASSTNGPPTDTQYF TGTGCCAGCAGTACTAACGGTCCACCCACAGATACGCAGTATTTT
NA NA TRBJ2-1 TRBV6-1 CASSDGLAPNEQFF TGTGCCAGCAGTGATGGTCTAGCCCCCAATGAGCAGTTCTTC
TRBD2 once TRBJ2-5 TRBV23-1 CASSPSWRLAGAQETQYF TGCGCCAGCAGTCCCTCATGGAGACTAGCGGGAGCGCAAGAGACCCAGTACTTC
TRBD1 NA TRBJ1-5 TRBV19 CASSVTGGREPQHF TGTGCCAGTAGTGTTACAGGGGGCCGTGAGCCCCAGCATTTT
TRBD1 NA TRBJ2-7 TRBV19 CASSPQTGGYEQYF TGTGCCAGTAGCCCTCAGACAGGGGGCTACGAGCAGTACTTC
NA NA TRBJ1-1 TRBV27 CASSLRGWTEEGVGNTEAFF TGTGCCAGCAGTTTAAGAGGCTGGACCGAAGAGGGAGTAGGGAACACTGAAGCTTTCTTT
TRBD1 few TRBJ1-1 TRBV19 CASSPGQPTLEAFF TGTGCCAGTAGCCCGGGACAGCCGACGTTAGAAGCTTTCTTT
NA NA TRBJ2-1 TRBV7-9 CASSASGHPGTSEQFF TGTGCCAGCAGCGCGTCGGGCCACCCTGGTACAAGCGAGCAGTTCTTC
TRBD1 once TRBJ1-1 TRBV19 CASSIRPTGRRTEAFF TGTGCCAGTAGTATCCGTCCGACAGGGAGGAGAACTGAAGCTTTCTTT
NA NA TRBJ1-5 TRBV19 CASSRGFYSNQPQHF TGTGCCAGTAGTAGGGGGTTTTATAGCAATCAGCCCCAGCATTTT
TRBD2 NA TRBJ2-7 TRBV5-1 CASSLGLAGGSEQYF TGCGCCAGCAGCTTGGGGCTAGCGGGAGGATCCGAGCAGTACTTC
NA NA TRBJ2-7 TRBV11-2 CASSLVIGGSYEQYF TGTGCCAGCAGCTTAGTAATAGGGGGCTCCTACGAGCAGTACTTC
TRBD2 once TRBJ2-7 TRBV6-5 CASSLAGGTYEQYF TGTGCCAGCAGTTTAGCGGGAGGCACCTACGAGCAGTACTTC
NA once TRBJ1-1 TRBV5-5 CASTIWVGEGKTEAFF TGTGCCAGCACCATTTGGGTGGGAGAGGGGAAAACTGAAGCTTTCTTT
TRBD1 few TRBJ1-4 TRBV3-1/TRBV3-2 CASSQTGYDEKLFF TGTGCCAGCAGCCAGACAGGGTACGATGAAAAACTGTTTTTT
NA NA TRBJ2-7 TRBV7-9 CASSLAGNSYEQYF TGTGCCAGCAGCTTAGCAGGGAATTCCTACGAGCAGTACTTC
NA NA TRBJ1-5 TRBV19 CASTLWVDSPNQPQHF TGTGCCAGTACCCTTTGGGTTGACAGCCCCAATCAGCCCCAGCATTTT
NA NA TRBJ2-5 TRBV5-1 CASSLGSPGRETQYF TGCGCCAGCAGCTTAGGCTCCCCGGGGCGAGAGACCCAGTACTTC